This T cell receptor beta chain was captured by sequencing in a study of long-term antiretroviral therapy in people with HIV. Survey-level immunoSEQ v3.0 assays were run. TCRdb keeps only in-frame clones here, not all; method: immunoSEQ multiplex PCR. The sample carries some 33,000 clones, roughly 82% recorded once. Looked up from germline, CDR1 is MNHEY and CDR2 is SMNVEV (reference sequence). The CDR3 spans 14 residues. V lost 5 bases and J lost 4, with 15 bases in between. The sequence came from a man aged 18-30 years with HIV. The chain has TRBV27 and TRBJ2-7; D is tentatively TRBD1 or TRBD2 (5 bases each). The sequences come from unsorted PBMCs, collected 0.6 years after starting antiretroviral therapy. Here the CDR3 DNA reads TGTGCCAGCAGTCAGCGGCCAAAGGGGTACGAGCAGTACTTC. Translation: CASSQRPKGYEQYF.